A single sample is the source of the 28 T cell receptor beta chains below, sequenced in a study of PD-1 blockade in classical Hodgkin lymphoma. Time point given: cycle 4 day 1 (C4D1), after six to seven weeks of nivolumab. Every one of the patients relapsed after autologous stem cell transplantation (brentuximab vedotin exposure was variable). The repertoire was sequenced with immunoSEQ multiplex PCR; TCRdb's copy has only in-frame clones and lacks some. The data contain some 33,000 clones, around 80% of them singletons. This specimen consisted of peripheral blood mononuclear cells (PBMCs), obtained before the fourth cycle of nivolumab. Source of these receptors: a human donor with classical Hodgkin lymphoma.

The chain carries TRBV28 and TRBJ2-7, with D possibly TRBD1 on 5 matching bases. V dropped 6 bases and J dropped 6 bases, with 15 bases sitting between them. Looked up from germline, CDR1 is MDHEN and CDR2 is SYDVKM. The CDR3 is 13 residues long. CDR3 nucleotide sequence: TGTGCCAGCAGCCCTCGGGCAGGGTTCGAGCAGTACTTC. Its protein is CASSPRAGFEQYF.

This sequence joins TRBV18 and TRBJ1-2; unclear D gene. Germline CDR1 reads KGHSH; CDR2 reads LQKENI. The CDR3 is 13 amino acids. V lost 2 bases and J 1 base, leaving 5 bases between the germline ends. CDR3 loop: CASSPRDNYGYTF. The CDR3 nucleotides are TGTGCCAGCTCACCAAGGGATAACTATGGCTACACCTTC.

The rearrangement joins TRBV19 to TRBJ2-7; the match to TRBD2 covers 8 bases. This CDR3 region has 11 residues. Per the germline V gene, CDR1 is LNHDA and CDR2 is SQIVND (reference sequence). Here the CDR3 reads CNGRGDYEQYV. The CDR3 DNA sequence: TGTAACGGGAGGGGGGATTACGAGCAGTACGTC.

This clone is labeled medium-sized (0.01 to 0.1%). The chain employs TRBV5-1 and TRBJ1-5, with TRBD1 matching over 9 bases. Trimming removed 1 base from V and 4 bases from J; junction bases left unmatched: 3. The germline CDR1 and CDR2 sequences are SGHRS and YFSETQ. There are 15 residues in the CDR3. CDR3 DNA sequence: TGCGCCAGCAGCTTGTGGACAGGGGAAAATCAGCCCCAGCATTTT. Residues: CASSLWTGENQPQHF.

J is TRBJ1-2 and V is TRBV25-1, with 8 bases aligning to TRBD1. Germline trimming cut 1 base from V and 3 bases from J; bases unmatched to any gene: 4. Germline CDR1 and CDR2: MGHDK and SYGVNS. CDR3 length: 15 residues. CDR3 in amino acids: CASSEWDRFDYGYTF. The CDR3 DNA is TGTGCCAGCAGTGAATGGGACAGGTTCGACTATGGCTACACCTTC.

This chain links TRBV15 with TRBJ2-7, with 10 bases lining up with TRBD1. V lost 5 bases, J lost 1 base, and 5 bases stayed unmatched. The CDR3 is 15 amino acids. Germline V CDR1 and CDR2: LNHNV, YYDKDF (reference sequence). The DNA of the CDR3 is TGTGCCACCAGCGAGGGACAGGGGTTTTCCTACGAGCAGTACTTC. Its translation is CATSEGQGFSYEQYF. The whole variable domain, remainder taken from reference TRBV15 and TRBJ2-7, is DAMVIQNPRYQVTQFGKPVTLSCSQTLNHNVMYWYQQKSSQAPKLLFHYYDKDFNNEADTPDNFQSRRPNTSFCFLDIRSPGLGDTAMYLCATSEGQGFSYEQYFGPGTRLTVT.

The chain carries TRBV13 and TRBJ1-6; 8 nucleotides align to TRBD1. Trimming removed 4 bases from V and 6 bases from J; junction bases left unmatched: 11. The CDR3 consists of 17 residues. From germline, CDR1 is PRHDT and CDR2 FYEKMQ (reference sequence). The CDR3 DNA sequence: TGTGCCAGCAGCTACGAAGGACAGGGCACTTTTAATTCACCCCTCCACTTT. This codes for CASSYEGQGTFNSPLHF.

The chain uses TRBV10-3 and TRBJ1-1; perhaps TRBD1 as D (5 bases). The CDR3 extends over 13 amino acids. V was cut by 0 bases and J by 14 bases, with 16 bases left in between. Germline values: CDR1 ENHRY, CDR2 SYGVKD. CDR3 loop: CAISESSGRARFF. The CDR3 region has the DNA TGTGCCATCAGTGAGTCCTCCGGCAGGGCCCGATTCTTT.

The chain combines TRBV5-1 with TRBJ1-6, with unresolved D. CDR1 and CDR2 from the germline V gene are SGHRS and YFSETQ. Deletions cut 0 bases from V and 7 bases from J, with 14 bases between. The CDR3 has 16 residues. The CDR3 bases are TGCGCCAGCAGCTTGGGAGGTTCACAGAGAAATTCACCCCTCCACTTT. This sequence encodes CASSLGGSQRNSPLHF.

This rearrangement joins TRBV7-2 to TRBJ1-5; D gene uncertain. The CDR3 extends over 12 amino acids. V lost 3 bases, J lost 4 bases, and 4 bases lay in between. The germline V gene encodes CDR1 SGHTA and CDR2 FQGNSA. CDR3 in amino acids: CASSFQNQPQHF. The CDR3 DNA reads TGTGCCAGCAGCTTCCAGAATCAGCCCCAGCATTTT.

J is TRBJ1-2 and V is TRBV7-9; D may be TRBD1 (5 bases). This CDR3 has 13 residues. Germline loops: CDR1 SEHNR, CDR2 FQNEAQ (reference sequence). Trimming shortened V by 1 base and J by 8 bases, and 11 bases separated the two germline ends. The CDR3 protein is CASSLGGRVGYTF. As DNA, the CDR3 is TGTGCCAGCAGCTTAGGAGGCAGGGTCGGCTACACCTTC.

V and J are TRBV7-2 and TRBJ2-7; 10 bases align to TRBD1. Germline-derived CDR1 and CDR2 are SGHTA and FQGNSA. The CDR3 spans 14 residues. V lost 5 bases, J lost 6 bases, and 7 bases stayed unmatched. The CDR3 region is CASSLGTGASEQYV. CDR3 bases: TGTGCCAGCAGCCTAGGGACAGGGGCCTCCGAGCAGTACGTC.

As DNA, the CDR3 is TGTGCCAGCAGTTACGGCCTGGAGCGGAGATACGAGCAGTACTTC. Its translation: CASSYGLERRYEQYF. The rearrangement links TRBV6-6 to TRBJ2-7, with D tentatively TRBD2 (5 bases). There are 15 residues in the CDR3. Per the germline V gene, CDR1 is MNHNY and CDR2 is SVGAGI (reference sequence). V was shortened by 2 bases and J by 4 bases, with 15 bases between the two germline ends.

The J gene is TRBJ2-7, the V gene TRBV4-3; 11 bases map to TRBD2. The trim removed 1 base at V and 1 base at J, leaving 0 bases unmatched. CDR3 length equals 15 residues. CDR1 LGHNA and CDR2 YSLEER come from the germline V gene. This chain's CDR3 is CASSQVAGGSYEQYF. The CDR3, as DNA: TGCGCCAGCAGCCAAGTAGCGGGAGGGTCCTACGAGCAGTACTTC.

This rearrangement joins TRBV7-2 to TRBJ1-2, with D possibly matching TRBD1 (6 bases). The CDR3 has 15 residues. Trimming took off 5 bases at V and 6 bases at J, with 19 bases between the two ends. Germline V gives CDR1 SGHTA, CDR2 FQGNSA. The CDR3 nucleotides read TGTGCCAGCAGCCCGCGCGGGGGGCTTATGAATGGCTACACCTTC. Protein sequence: CASSPRGGLMNGYTF.

The gene calls are TRBV6-5 and TRBJ1-5; D gene uncertain. Germline V lookup: CDR1 MNHEY, CDR2 SVGAGI. Trimming took 8 bases from V and 7 from J, leaving 21 bases between them. This CDR3 is 15 amino acids long. In DNA form, the CDR3 reads TGTGCCAGCCGAGACTCGGGGAATAGTTTGCAGCCCCAGCATTTT. It is translated as CASRDSGNSLQPQHF.

This clone was found once. The chain employs TRBV21-1 and TRBJ2-7; the table names TRBD1, a call not compared with the DNA. TRBV21-1 is annotated as a pseudogene. This CDR3 has 16 amino acids. The CDR3: CASCDRGRKGSYEQYV. The CDR3 DNA reads as TGTGCCAGCTGTGACAGGGGGCGCAAAGGGTCCTACGAGCAGTACGTC.

This chain links TRBV7-2 with TRBJ2-7; TRBD1 aligns across 8 bases. Trimming took 3 bases from V and 2 from J; bases not matched to a gene: 9. The V gene's germline CDR1 is SGHTA and CDR2 FQGNSA. This CDR3 is built from 16 residues. In DNA, the CDR3 is TGTGCCAGCAGCTTTCCCCTGACAGGGGACCCCTACGAGCAGTACTTC. This gives the protein CASSFPLTGDPYEQYF.

J is TRBJ2-2 and V is TRBV7-6; 10 bases match TRBD2. CDR3 length equals 16 residues. The V segment lost 5 bases and the J segment 4 bases; nucleotides outside the gene matches: 7. Germline CDR1 reads SGHVS; CDR2 reads FNYEAQ. The chain's CDR3 is CASSESSSGSTGELFF. CDR3 DNA sequence: TGTGCCAGCAGCGAATCCTCTAGCGGGAGCACCGGGGAGCTGTTTTTT.

This chain joins TRBV28 and TRBJ2-1, with no clear D. V was clipped by 4 bases and J by 4 bases, with 20 bases between them. In germline, CDR1 is MDHEN, CDR2 SYDVKM. The CDR3 sequence is 17 residues long. The DNA for the CDR3 is TGTGCCAGCAGTTGGTATTCGGCGACACAAATGTACAATGAGCAGTTCTTC. This gives the protein CASSWYSATQMYNEQFF.

This clone was seen only a few times. V usage is TRBV28 and J usage is TRBJ2-7; 7 bases are shared with TRBD2. CDR1 MDHEN and CDR2 SYDVKM come from the germline V gene. The CDR3 contains 16 residues. The V gene end was trimmed by 3 bases and the J gene end by 2 bases; junction bases not matched to a gene: 10. CDR3 bases: TGTGCCAGCAGTTTCCACCTAGCGGACCTGACCTACGAGCAGTACTTC. Translated, it gives CASSFHLADLTYEQYF.

The rearrangement joins TRBV9 to TRBJ2-5; 13 positions match TRBD2. The germline V gene encodes CDR1 SGDLS and CDR2 YYNGEE. CDR3 length: 18 amino acids. Trimming at V came to 3 bases and at J to 0 bases, leaving 8 bases not matched to a gene. Written as DNA, the CDR3 is TGTGCCAGCAGCGCCCCCGGGACTAGCGGGGCCTACCAAGAGACCCAGTACTTC. It specifies CASSAPGTSGAYQETQYF.

The chain is built from TRBV6-4 and TRBJ2-2; D is undetermined. Trimming left V 0 bases short and J 1 base short, with 6 bases between. Germline V gene sequence: CDR1 MRHNA, CDR2 SNTAGT. The CDR3 runs 15 residues. CDR3: CASSDSDKNTGELFF. In nucleotides, the CDR3 is TGTGCCAGCAGTGACTCAGACAAGAACACCGGGGAGCTGTTTTTT.

The J gene is TRBJ1-2, the V gene TRBV6-5; no firm D call. The germline V gene has CDR1 MNHEY and CDR2 SVGAGI. The CDR3 extends over 15 amino acids. V lost 0 bases and J 4 bases, leaving 12 bases between the germline ends. CDR3 protein: CASSYSISKGYGYTF. In DNA form, the CDR3 reads TGTGCCAGCAGTTACTCGATTTCAAAGGGCTATGGCTACACCTTC.

This chain joins TRBV19 and TRBJ1-1; D is uncertain. V lost 4 bases, J lost 5 bases, and 23 bases lay in between. Germline V gene data show CDR1 as LNHDA and CDR2 as SQIVND (reference sequence). The length of the CDR3 is 17 residues. The CDR3 spells CASSTKIIRFLGTEAFF. The CDR3 bases are TGTGCCAGTAGTACCAAAATCATACGGTTCCTGGGGACTGAAGCTTTCTTT. Using reference TRBV19 and TRBJ1-1 for the parts outside the CDR3, the full variable domain is DGGITQSPKYLFRKEGQNVTLSCEQNLNHDAMYWYRQDPGQGLRLIYYSQIVNDFQKGDIAEGYSVSREKKESFPLTVTSAQKNPTAFYLCASSTKIIRFLGTEAFFGQGTRLTVV.

A remark on this clone: This CDR3 is missing its conserved last phenylalanine or tryptophan, likely due to a read error. This chain links TRBV9 with TRBJ1-6; D is uncertain. The CDR3 covers 14 residues. Trimming took off 3 bases at V and 7 bases at J, with 11 bases between the two ends. Looked up from germline, CDR1 is SGDLS and CDR2 is YYNGEE. CDR3 bases: TGTGCCAGCAGCGCCCGACCCATAAATTCACCCCTCCACCTT. Protein sequence: CASSARPINSPLHL.

V usage is TRBV9 and J usage is TRBJ1-2, with D perhaps TRBD1 (6 bases). With 4 bases removed from V and 4 bases from J, the gap between germline ends came to 17 bases. Germline values: CDR1 SGDLS, CDR2 YYNGEE. The CDR3 runs 15 residues. CDR3 coding DNA: TGTGCCAGCAGCCAGGGACACTTGCCCAGCTATGGCTACACCTTC. It yields the protein CASSQGHLPSYGYTF.

This chain uses TRBV4-3 with TRBJ2-1; 7 bases are a match to TRBD1. With V trimmed by 4 bases and J by 1 base, 7 bases remained unmatched. Germline V gene sequence: CDR1 LGHNA, CDR2 YSLEER. This CDR3 contains 16 residues. The CDR3 bases are TGCGCCAGCAGCCCCTCGACAGGGAGATCCTACAATGAGCAGTTCTTC. It codes for CASSPSTGRSYNEQFF.